A selection of T cell receptor beta chains follows, all from one sample in a study of T cells in narcolepsy. Sequencing used immunoSEQ multiplex PCR; TCRdb keeps in-frame clones, though not all of them. Among about 33,000 clones, roughly 90% were seen once, and the ten largest hold approximately 1.2%. Sequencing was done on a sample of CD45RA- memory CD4+ T cells from PBMCs. Every receptor here comes from a human donor with narcolepsy. Each CDR3 is given with its conserved first and last residue. Fields, in order: J gene, V gene, clone size, D gene, CDR3 protein, CDR3 DNA. D genes are given only for firm matches. The size entry is marked missing in some rows and otherwise reads once, few, many or a size class.

J gene: TRBJ2-3; V gene: TRBV6-5; clone size: -; D gene: -; CDR3 protein: CASSSGWLTDTQYF; CDR3 DNA: TGTGCCAGCAGTTCCGGTTGGCTCACAGATACGCAGTATTTT
J gene: TRBJ1-2; V gene: TRBV5-8; clone size: -; D gene: -; CDR3 protein: CASSPLEGNYGYTF; CDR3 DNA: TGTGCCAGCAGCCCCCTTGAAGGGAACTATGGCTACACCTTC
J gene: TRBJ1-1; V gene: TRBV6-5; clone size: once; D gene: -; CDR3 protein: CASRSPGDGTEAFF; CDR3 DNA: TGTGCCAGCAGATCGCCGGGCGATGGGACTGAAGCTTTCTTT
J gene: TRBJ2-7; V gene: TRBV6-6; clone size: -; D gene: -; CDR3 protein: CASSYEGNGYEQYF; CDR3 DNA: TGTGCCAGCAGTTACGAGGGGAACGGCTACGAGCAGTACTTC
J gene: TRBJ1-2; V gene: TRBV5-1; clone size: -; D gene: TRBD1; CDR3 protein: CASSPTGGYGYTF; CDR3 DNA: TGCGCCAGCAGCCCGACAGGGGGATATGGCTACACCTTC
J gene: TRBJ1-3; V gene: TRBV28; clone size: -; D gene: TRBD1; CDR3 protein: CASSTRTGAYSGNTIYF; CDR3 DNA: TGTGCCAGCAGCACAAGGACAGGGGCCTACTCTGGAAACACCATATATTTT
J gene: TRBJ1-4; V gene: TRBV5-1; clone size: -; D gene: -; CDR3 protein: CASSLLGYNEKLFF; CDR3 DNA: TGCGCCAGCAGCCTTCTAGGTTATAATGAAAAACTGTTTTTT
J gene: TRBJ2-7; V gene: TRBV7-9; clone size: -; D gene: TRBD2; CDR3 protein: CASSLELASGGYEQYF; CDR3 DNA: TGTGCCAGCAGCTTAGAGTTGGCTAGCGGGGGTTACGAGCAGTACTTC
J gene: TRBJ2-7; V gene: TRBV7-9; clone size: -; D gene: -; CDR3 protein: CASSPSRALLMYF; CDR3 DNA: TGTGCCAGCAGCCCCTCACGGGCCCTCCTTATGTACTTC
J gene: TRBJ1-1; V gene: TRBV11-2; clone size: -; D gene: TRBD1; CDR3 protein: CASSPRDSRFGTEAFF; CDR3 DNA: TGTGCCAGCAGCCCCCGGGACAGCCGATTCGGCACTGAAGCTTTCTTT
J gene: TRBJ2-3; V gene: TRBV9; clone size: -; D gene: TRBD2; CDR3 protein: CASSPRLAGGDTQYF; CDR3 DNA: TGTGCCAGCAGCCCCCGACTAGCGGGAGGAGATACGCAGTATTTT
J gene: TRBJ2-3; V gene: TRBV7-8; clone size: -; D gene: -; CDR3 protein: CASSLRGGEDTQYF; CDR3 DNA: TGTGCCAGCAGCTTAAGAGGGGGTGAAGATACGCAGTATTTT
J gene: TRBJ1-1; V gene: TRBV6-6; clone size: -; D gene: -; CDR3 protein: CASRRTFVGNTEAFF; CDR3 DNA: TGTGCCAGCAGGCGGACCTTCGTTGGGAACACTGAAGCTTTCTTT
J gene: TRBJ2-2; V gene: TRBV7-3; clone size: -; D gene: TRBD1; CDR3 protein: CATSTGAGELFF; CDR3 DNA: TGTGCCACCTCGACAGGGGCCGGGGAGCTGTTTTTT
J gene: TRBJ1-2; V gene: TRBV18; clone size: -; D gene: TRBD1; CDR3 protein: CASSPNQGEDGYTF; CDR3 DNA: TGTGCCAGCTCACCAAATCAGGGGGAGGATGGCTACACCTTC
J gene: TRBJ2-1; V gene: TRBV5-1; clone size: -; D gene: -; CDR3 protein: CASSKSSTIYNGQFF; CDR3 DNA: TGCGCCAGCAGCAAATCAAGCACTATTTACAATGGGCAGTTCTTC
J gene: TRBJ2-1; V gene: TRBV11-3; clone size: -; D gene: TRBD2; CDR3 protein: CASSLLAGEGYNEQFF; CDR3 DNA: TGTGCCAGCAGCTTACTCGCGGGAGAAGGCTACAATGAGCAGTTCTTC
J gene: TRBJ2-1; V gene: TRBV5-6; clone size: once; D gene: TRBD1; CDR3 protein: CASSWTGLRRNEQFF; CDR3 DNA: TGTGCCAGCAGCTGGACAGGGCTACGAAGGAATGAGCAGTTCTTC
J gene: TRBJ2-7; V gene: TRBV5-1; clone size: few; D gene: -; CDR3 protein: CASSLVPEYEQYF; CDR3 DNA: TGCGCCAGCAGCTTGGTGCCAGAATACGAGCAGTACTTC
J gene: TRBJ1-2; V gene: TRBV5-5; clone size: -; D gene: TRBD1; CDR3 protein: CASSLTDRGHGYTF; CDR3 DNA: TGTGCCAGCAGCTTGACGGACAGGGGGCACGGCTACACCTTC
J gene: TRBJ1-5; V gene: TRBV4-3; clone size: -; D gene: -; CDR3 protein: CASSQDGRVDQPQHF; CDR3 DNA: TGCGCCAGCAGCCAAGATGGCAGGGTTGATCAGCCCCAGCATTTT
J gene: TRBJ2-7; V gene: TRBV5-8; clone size: -; D gene: -; CDR3 protein: CASSLVRGSSYEQYF; CDR3 DNA: TGTGCCAGCAGCTTGGTACGGGGGAGCTCCTACGAGCAGTACTTC
J gene: TRBJ1-2; V gene: TRBV5-5; clone size: -; D gene: -; CDR3 protein: CASSLGWGSLF; CDR3 DNA: TGTGCCAGCAGCTTGGGGTGGGGCAGCCTCTTC
J gene: TRBJ1-1; V gene: TRBV2; clone size: -; D gene: -; CDR3 protein: CASSSDSNTEAFF; CDR3 DNA: TGTGCCAGCAGTTCCGACAGTAACACTGAAGCTTTCTTT
J gene: TRBJ1-4; V gene: TRBV4-1; clone size: -; D gene: -; CDR3 protein: CASSQGASGGSEKLFF; CDR3 DNA: TGCGCCAGCAGCCAAGGGGCGTCGGGGGGGAGTGAAAAACTGTTTTTT
J gene: TRBJ2-7; V gene: TRBV28; clone size: -; D gene: -; CDR3 protein: CASSFRARGVGEQYF; CDR3 DNA: TGTGCCAGCAGTTTCCGGGCTCGCGGGGTCGGCGAGCAGTACTTC
J gene: TRBJ2-7; V gene: TRBV19; clone size: few; D gene: TRBD2; CDR3 protein: CASSSLAGVSYEQYF; CDR3 DNA: TGTGCCAGTAGTTCACTAGCGGGAGTGAGCTACGAGCAGTACTTC
J gene: TRBJ1-6; V gene: TRBV7-8; clone size: -; D gene: -; CDR3 protein: CASSQHEAGSNSPLHF; CDR3 DNA: TGTGCCAGCAGCCAACACGAGGCGGGGAGCAATTCACCCCTCCACTTT
J gene: TRBJ1-4; V gene: TRBV25-1; clone size: -; D gene: -; CDR3 protein: CASSVGGGVHEKLFF; CDR3 DNA: TGTGCCAGCAGTGTCGGCGGGGGCGTCCACGAAAAACTGTTTTTT
J gene: TRBJ2-3; V gene: TRBV6-6; clone size: -; D gene: -; CDR3 protein: CASSSLSSTDTQYF; CDR3 DNA: TGTGCCAGCAGTTCCCTTTCTAGCACAGATACGCAGTATTTT
J gene: TRBJ2-3; V gene: TRBV7-3; clone size: once; D gene: TRBD1; CDR3 protein: CASSSDRSDTQYF; CDR3 DNA: TGTGCCAGCAGCTCGGACAGGTCAGATACGCAGTATTTT
J gene: TRBJ1-2; V gene: TRBV27; clone size: -; D gene: -; CDR3 protein: CASKDGSYGYTF; CDR3 DNA: TGTGCCAGCAAGGACGGAAGCTATGGCTACACCTTC
J gene: TRBJ2-7; V gene: TRBV6-5; clone size: -; D gene: -; CDR3 protein: CASRDRSSYEQYF; CDR3 DNA: TGTGCCAGCAGGGACCGTAGCTCCTACGAGCAGTACTTC
J gene: TRBJ1-1; V gene: TRBV9; clone size: once; D gene: -; CDR3 protein: CASSEGPMNTEAFF; CDR3 DNA: TGTGCCAGCAGCGAGGGTCCGATGAACACTGAAGCTTTCTTT
J gene: TRBJ1-6; V gene: TRBV5-1; clone size: -; D gene: -; CDR3 protein: CASGQGSYNSPLHF; CDR3 DNA: TGCGCCAGCGGCCAAGGCTCCTATAATTCACCCCTCCACTTT
J gene: TRBJ2-3; V gene: TRBV6-6; clone size: -; D gene: -; CDR3 protein: CASSREDTQYF; CDR3 DNA: TGTGCCAGCAGCCGCGAAGATACGCAGTATTTT
J gene: TRBJ2-7; V gene: TRBV4-1; clone size: -; D gene: TRBD2; CDR3 protein: CASSPLPRGRARYEQYF; CDR3 DNA: TGCGCCAGCAGCCCCCTACCCCGCGGGAGGGCCAGGTACGAGCAGTACTTC
J gene: TRBJ2-2; V gene: TRBV5-4; clone size: -; D gene: -; CDR3 protein: CASSSQSVTGELFF; CDR3 DNA: TGTGCCAGCAGCTCCCAGTCGGTCACCGGGGAGCTGTTTTTT
J gene: TRBJ2-3; V gene: TRBV18; clone size: -; D gene: -; CDR3 protein: CASSPMTQGTDTQYF; CDR3 DNA: TGTGCCAGCTCACCCATGACCCAAGGCACAGATACGCAGTATTTT
J gene: TRBJ2-1; V gene: TRBV9; clone size: -; D gene: -; CDR3 protein: CASSVGANSYNEQFF; CDR3 DNA: TGTGCCAGCAGCGTAGGCGCCAACTCCTACAATGAGCAGTTCTTC
J gene: TRBJ2-1; V gene: TRBV5-1; clone size: -; D gene: -; CDR3 protein: CASSLDRVAYNEQFF; CDR3 DNA: TGCGCCAGCAGCTTGGACAGGGTTGCATACAATGAGCAGTTCTTC
J gene: TRBJ2-7; V gene: TRBV28; clone size: -; D gene: -; CDR3 protein: CASSLWAGNGEQYF; CDR3 DNA: TGTGCCAGCAGTTTATGGGCGGGAAATGGCGAGCAGTACTTC
J gene: TRBJ1-1; V gene: TRBV5-1; clone size: few; D gene: TRBD1; CDR3 protein: CASSLGTGEEAFF; CDR3 DNA: TGCGCCAGCAGCTTGGGGACAGGGGAGGAGGCTTTCTTT
J gene: TRBJ2-7; V gene: TRBV27; clone size: once; D gene: -; CDR3 protein: CASSLSPVQALYF; CDR3 DNA: TGTGCCAGCAGTTTATCACCGGTCCAAGCCTTGTACTTC
J gene: TRBJ1-4; V gene: TRBV12-5; clone size: -; D gene: -; CDR3 protein: CASGYYREITNEKLFF; CDR3 DNA: TGTGCTAGTGGTTATTACAGGGAGATAACTAATGAAAAACTGTTTTTT
J gene: TRBJ2-1; V gene: TRBV6-5; clone size: -; D gene: TRBD2; CDR3 protein: CASSLGLAGIYNEQFF; CDR3 DNA: TGTGCCAGCAGTTTGGGACTAGCGGGAATCTACAATGAGCAGTTCTTC
J gene: TRBJ1-1; V gene: TRBV29-1; clone size: -; D gene: -; CDR3 protein: CSVKNTEAFF; CDR3 DNA: TGCAGCGTTAAGAACACTGAAGCTTTCTTT
J gene: TRBJ1-5; V gene: TRBV5-6; clone size: -; D gene: -; CDR3 protein: CASSLSGGWGQPQHF; CDR3 DNA: TGTGCCAGCAGCTTGTCTGGGGGGTGGGGTCAGCCCCAGCATTTT
J gene: TRBJ1-3; V gene: TRBV7-3; clone size: -; D gene: -; CDR3 protein: CASSLTTGNTIYF; CDR3 DNA: TGTGCCAGCAGCCTAACAACGGGAAACACCATATATTTT
J gene: TRBJ2-7; V gene: TRBV5-1; clone size: -; D gene: -; CDR3 protein: CASSEDSAGFYEQYF; CDR3 DNA: TGCGCCAGCAGCGAGGACAGCGCGGGGTTCTACGAGCAGTACTTC
J gene: TRBJ2-3; V gene: TRBV7-9; clone size: -; D gene: -; CDR3 protein: CASSPGADRTDTQYF; CDR3 DNA: TGTGCCAGCAGCCCCGGGGCGGACCGAACAGATACGCAGTATTTT
J gene: TRBJ2-1; V gene: TRBV6-5; clone size: -; D gene: TRBD1; CDR3 protein: CASKLGGAYNEQFF; CDR3 DNA: TGTGCCAGCAAACTAGGGGGCGCCTACAATGAGCAGTTCTTC
J gene: TRBJ1-1; V gene: TRBV7-9; clone size: -; D gene: -; CDR3 protein: CASSLPGQLNTEAFF; CDR3 DNA: TGTGCCAGCAGCTTACCGGGGCAGCTTAACACTGAAGCTTTCTTT
J gene: TRBJ2-1; V gene: TRBV10-1; clone size: -; D gene: -; CDR3 protein: CASRPNPGHPTSYNEQFF; CDR3 DNA: TGCGCCAGCAGACCTAATCCGGGACATCCTACCTCCTACAATGAGCAGTTCTTC
J gene: TRBJ1-4; V gene: TRBV27; clone size: -; D gene: -; CDR3 protein: CASSLSGRPNEKLFF; CDR3 DNA: TGTGCCAGCAGTTTATCGGGGCGGCCTAATGAAAAACTGTTTTTT
J gene: TRBJ2-3; V gene: TRBV6-1; clone size: -; D gene: TRBD1; CDR3 protein: CASSVRDRATDTQYF; CDR3 DNA: TGTGCCAGCAGTGTGCGGGACAGGGCGACAGATACGCAGTATTTT
J gene: TRBJ1-1; V gene: TRBV9; clone size: -; D gene: -; CDR3 protein: CASSVGGYTEAFF; CDR3 DNA: TGTGCCAGCAGCGTTGGGGGGTACACTGAAGCTTTCTTT
J gene: TRBJ2-7; V gene: TRBV5-1; clone size: -; D gene: -; CDR3 protein: CASSFRDLTREQYF; CDR3 DNA: TGCGCCAGCAGCTTCAGGGATCTCACACGCGAGCAGTACTTC
J gene: TRBJ1-6; V gene: TRBV9; clone size: once; D gene: -; CDR3 protein: CASSVNSNSPLHF; CDR3 DNA: TGTGCCAGCAGCGTAAATTCCAATTCACCCCTCCACTTT